The sequence of this T cell receptor beta chain was determined in a study of Ad26.COV2.S vaccination and SARS-CoV-2 variants. Study-wide context: Ad26.COV2.S, an intramuscular injection, was given once or twice 56 days apart.

General study points: There was reportedly substantial breadth in spike-specific CD8+ and CD4+ T cell responses after vaccination. Participants in the vaccine arm had higher spike-specific TCR breadth; placebo recipients had lower.

Treatment here: around 19 received Ad26.COV2.S at low or high dose, single or two shots; 5 received placebo; per-sample allocation not given. Sampling was performed 63 days after the first vaccine or placebo injection. Points on this clone: What it binds is unknown.

In germline, CDR1 is SQVTM, CDR2 ANQGSEA. The V end was cut by 1 base, the J end by 10 bases, with 17 bases between. The CDR3 extends over 14 amino acids. Assay: immunoSEQ multiplex PCR; the TCRdb copy retains only in-frame clones and omits some. The sample has 300,000 to 350,000 clones, 85% seen once. The TCR was taken from a person between 18 and 60 years old who received the Ad26.COV2.S COVID-19 vaccine or a placebo. J is TRBJ2-1 and V is TRBV29-1; maybe TRBD2 (5 bases). Material: peripheral blood, obtained in a trial of Ad26.COV2.S vaccine versus placebo. The CDR3 loop reads CSVEVVVVDFEQFF. The CDR3 DNA is TGCAGCGTTGAAGTAGTAGTCGTGGACTTCGAGCAGTTCTTC.